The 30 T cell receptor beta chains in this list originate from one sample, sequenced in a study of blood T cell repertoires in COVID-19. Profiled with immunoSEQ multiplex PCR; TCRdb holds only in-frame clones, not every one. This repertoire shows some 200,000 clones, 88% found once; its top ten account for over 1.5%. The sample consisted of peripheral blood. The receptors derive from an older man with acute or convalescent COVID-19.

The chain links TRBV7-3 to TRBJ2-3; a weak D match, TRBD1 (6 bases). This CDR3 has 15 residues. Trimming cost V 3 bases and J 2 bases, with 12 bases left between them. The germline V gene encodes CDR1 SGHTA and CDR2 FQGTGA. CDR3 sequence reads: CASSFRQGPTDTQYF. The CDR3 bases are TGTGCCAGCAGCTTCAGGCAGGGGCCCACAGATACGCAGTATTTT.

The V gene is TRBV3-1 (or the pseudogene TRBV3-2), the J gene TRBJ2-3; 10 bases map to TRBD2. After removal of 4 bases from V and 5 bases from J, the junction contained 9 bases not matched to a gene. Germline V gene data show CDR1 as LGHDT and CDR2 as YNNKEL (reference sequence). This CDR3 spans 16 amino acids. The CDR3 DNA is TGTGCCAGCAGCCTCAGTTCCAGCGGGAGGGTAGATACGCAGTATTTT. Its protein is CASSLSSSGRVDTQYF.

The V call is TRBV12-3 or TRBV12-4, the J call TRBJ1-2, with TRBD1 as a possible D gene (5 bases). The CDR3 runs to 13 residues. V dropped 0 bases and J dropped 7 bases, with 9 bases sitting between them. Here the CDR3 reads CASSLAQGGGYTF. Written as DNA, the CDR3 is TGTGCCAGCAGTTTAGCTCAGGGAGGTGGCTACACCTTC.

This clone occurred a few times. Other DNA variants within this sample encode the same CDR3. CDR3 amino acids: CAWSVWGLAGGRQYF. DNA of the CDR3: TGTGCCTGGAGTGTTTGGGGACTAGCGGGAGGGCGGCAGTACTTC. The chain recombines TRBV30 with TRBJ2-7; 16 bases line up with TRBD2. Germline V gene data show CDR1 as GTSNPN and CDR2 as SVGIG (reference sequence). The CDR3 runs 15 residues. J lost 9 bases, V lost 0 bases, and 5 bases had no gene match.

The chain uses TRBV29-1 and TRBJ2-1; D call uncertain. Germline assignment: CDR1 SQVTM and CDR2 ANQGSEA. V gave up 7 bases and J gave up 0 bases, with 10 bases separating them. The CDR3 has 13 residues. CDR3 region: CSGEDNSYNEQFF. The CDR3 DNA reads TGCAGCGGAGAAGATAACTCCTACAATGAGCAGTTCTTC.

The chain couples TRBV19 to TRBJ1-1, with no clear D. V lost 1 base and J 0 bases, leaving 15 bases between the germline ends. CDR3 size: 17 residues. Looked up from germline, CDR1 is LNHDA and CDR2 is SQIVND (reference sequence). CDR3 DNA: TGTGCCAGTAGTATAGTTTTTTCTGAACTCATGAACACTGAAGCTTTCTTT. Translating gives CASSIVFSELMNTEAFF.

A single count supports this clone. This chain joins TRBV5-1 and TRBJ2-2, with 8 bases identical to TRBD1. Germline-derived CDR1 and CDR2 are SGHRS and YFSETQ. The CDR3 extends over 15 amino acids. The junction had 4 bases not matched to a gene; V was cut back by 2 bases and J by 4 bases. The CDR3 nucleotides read TGCGCCAGCAGCTTACAGGGGGGAGGCACCGGGGAGCTGTTTTTT. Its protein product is CASSLQGGGTGELFF.

CDR3: CASSAIQGNTGELFF. The CDR3 nucleotides are TGTGCCAGCAGTGCCATCCAGGGGAACACCGGGGAGCTGTTTTTT. J is TRBJ2-2 and V is TRBV6-4, with a possible D match to TRBD1 (5 bases). The CDR3 runs to 15 residues. From germline, CDR1 is MRHNA and CDR2 SNTAGT. Trimming cost V 4 bases and J 1 base, with 10 bases left between them.

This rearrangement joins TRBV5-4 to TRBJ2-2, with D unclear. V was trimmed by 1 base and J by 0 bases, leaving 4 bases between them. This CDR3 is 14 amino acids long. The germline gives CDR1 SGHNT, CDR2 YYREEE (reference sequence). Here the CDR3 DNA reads TGTGCCAGCAGCTTGCCAGCGAACACCGGGGAGCTGTTTTTT. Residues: CASSLPANTGELFF.

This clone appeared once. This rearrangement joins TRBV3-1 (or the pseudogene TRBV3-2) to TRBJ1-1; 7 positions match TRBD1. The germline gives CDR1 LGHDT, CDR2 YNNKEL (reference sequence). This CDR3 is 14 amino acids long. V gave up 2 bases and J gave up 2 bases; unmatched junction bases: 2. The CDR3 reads CASSQWDRNTEAFF. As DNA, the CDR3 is TGTGCCAGCAGCCAATGGGACAGAAACACTGAAGCTTTCTTT.

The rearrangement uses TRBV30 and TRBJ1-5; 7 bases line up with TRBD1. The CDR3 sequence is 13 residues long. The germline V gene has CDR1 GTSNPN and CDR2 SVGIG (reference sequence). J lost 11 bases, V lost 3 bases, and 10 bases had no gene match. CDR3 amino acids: CAWSVQGPGAQHF. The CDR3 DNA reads TGTGCCTGGAGCGTACAGGGGCCTGGGGCCCAGCATTTT.

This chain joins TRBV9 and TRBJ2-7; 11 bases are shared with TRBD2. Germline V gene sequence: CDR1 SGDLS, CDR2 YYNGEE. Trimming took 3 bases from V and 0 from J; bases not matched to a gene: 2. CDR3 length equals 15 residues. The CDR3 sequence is CASSEGLAVSYEQYF. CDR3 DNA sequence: TGTGCCAGCAGCGAGGGACTAGCGGTCTCCTACGAGCAGTACTTC.

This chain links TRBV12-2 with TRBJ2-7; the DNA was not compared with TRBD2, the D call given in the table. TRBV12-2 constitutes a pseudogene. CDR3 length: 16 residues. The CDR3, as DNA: TGTGCAAGTCGCTTAAAGCCAGCGGGAGGGCCATACGAGCAGTACTTC. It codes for CASRLKPAGGPYEQYF.

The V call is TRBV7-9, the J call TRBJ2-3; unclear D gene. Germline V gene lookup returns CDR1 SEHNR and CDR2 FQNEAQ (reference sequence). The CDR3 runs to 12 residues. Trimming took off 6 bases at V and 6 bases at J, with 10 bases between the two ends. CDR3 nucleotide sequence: TGTGCCAGCAGTTTCCAGATGGATACGCAGTATTTT. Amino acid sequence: CASSFQMDTQYF.

The chain's CDR3 is CASSPWGEDTGELFF. CDR3 coding DNA: TGTGCCAGCAGCCCCTGGGGGGAGGACACCGGGGAGCTGTTTTTT. V and J are TRBV9 and TRBJ2-2, with D tentatively TRBD2 (6 bases). Germline CDR1 and CDR2: SGDLS and YYNGEE. The V and J ends lost 4 bases and 3 bases respectively, with 13 bases between them. This CDR3 spans 15 amino acids.

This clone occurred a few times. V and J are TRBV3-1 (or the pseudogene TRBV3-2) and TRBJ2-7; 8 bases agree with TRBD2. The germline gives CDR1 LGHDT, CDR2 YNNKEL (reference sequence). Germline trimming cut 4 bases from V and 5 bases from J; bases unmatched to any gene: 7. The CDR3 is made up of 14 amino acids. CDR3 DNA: TGTGCCAGCAGCCGTAGCGGGGTTTTAGACGAGCAGTACTTC. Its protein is CASSRSGVLDEQYF.

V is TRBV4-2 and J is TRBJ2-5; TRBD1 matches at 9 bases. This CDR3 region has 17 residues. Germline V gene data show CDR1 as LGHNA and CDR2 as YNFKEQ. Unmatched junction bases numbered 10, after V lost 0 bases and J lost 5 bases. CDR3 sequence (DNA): TGTGCCAGCAGCCAAGACCTCGGGACAGGGATAGGGGAGACCCAGTACTTC. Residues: CASSQDLGTGIGETQYF.

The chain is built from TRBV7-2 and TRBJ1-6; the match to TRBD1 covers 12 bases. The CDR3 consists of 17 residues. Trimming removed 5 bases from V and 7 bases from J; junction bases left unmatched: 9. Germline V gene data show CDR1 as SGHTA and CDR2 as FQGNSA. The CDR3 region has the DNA TGTGCCAGCAGCATTCCGGGACAGGGGGCAGGGAATTCACCCCTCCACTTT. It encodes CASSIPGQGAGNSPLHF.

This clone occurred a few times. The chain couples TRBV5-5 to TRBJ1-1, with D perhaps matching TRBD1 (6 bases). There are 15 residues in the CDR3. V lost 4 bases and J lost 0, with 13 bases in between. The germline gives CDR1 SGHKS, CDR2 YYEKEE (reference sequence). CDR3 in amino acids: CASSPGVGMNTEAFF. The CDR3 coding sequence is TGTGCCAGCAGCCCAGGGGTGGGGATGAACACTGAAGCTTTCTTT.

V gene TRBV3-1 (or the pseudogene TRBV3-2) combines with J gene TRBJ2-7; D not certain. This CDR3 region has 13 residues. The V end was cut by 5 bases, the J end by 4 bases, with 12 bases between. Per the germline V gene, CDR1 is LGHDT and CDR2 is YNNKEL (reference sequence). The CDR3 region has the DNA TGTGCCAGCAGCGCATCACTCGATTACGAGCAGTACTTC. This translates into CASSASLDYEQYF.

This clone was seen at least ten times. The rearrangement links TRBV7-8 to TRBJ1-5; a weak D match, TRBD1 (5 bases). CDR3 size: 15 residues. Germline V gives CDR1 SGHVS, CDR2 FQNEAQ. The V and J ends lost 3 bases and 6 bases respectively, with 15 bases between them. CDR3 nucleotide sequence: TGTGCCAGCAGCTTGGTCCAGGGTCCAAGTCAGCCCCAGCATTTT. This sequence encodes CASSLVQGPSQPQHF.

CDR3 nucleotides: TGTGCCAGCAGCTTGGACCGGACAGGGGTCGGCTACACCTTC. Its protein product is CASSLDRTGVGYTF. The chain has TRBV5-4 and TRBJ1-2; 9 bases match TRBD1. Germline CDR1 reads SGHNT; CDR2 reads YYREEE (reference sequence). CDR3 size: 14 residues. V shed 0 bases and J 8 bases; nucleotides not matched to a gene: 5.

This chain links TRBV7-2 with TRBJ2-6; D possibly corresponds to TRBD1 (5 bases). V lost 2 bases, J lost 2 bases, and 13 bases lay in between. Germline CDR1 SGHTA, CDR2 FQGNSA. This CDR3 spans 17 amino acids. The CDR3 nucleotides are TGTGCCAGCAGCTTAAGTCTCAGGGAAGCTGGGGCCAACGTCCTGACTTTC. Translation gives CASSLSLREAGANVLTF.

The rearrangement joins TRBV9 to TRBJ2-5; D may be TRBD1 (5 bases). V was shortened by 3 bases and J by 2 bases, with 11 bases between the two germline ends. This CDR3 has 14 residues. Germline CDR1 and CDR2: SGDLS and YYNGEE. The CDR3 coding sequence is TGTGCCAGCAGCGCTGGACACATACAAGAGACCCAGTACTTC. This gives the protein CASSAGHIQETQYF.

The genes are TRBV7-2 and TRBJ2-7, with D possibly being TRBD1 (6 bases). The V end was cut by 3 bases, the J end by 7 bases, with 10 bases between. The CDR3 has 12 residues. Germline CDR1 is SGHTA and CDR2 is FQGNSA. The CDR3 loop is CASSLTGREQYF. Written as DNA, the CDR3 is TGTGCCAGCAGCTTGACAGGAAGGGAGCAGTACTTC.

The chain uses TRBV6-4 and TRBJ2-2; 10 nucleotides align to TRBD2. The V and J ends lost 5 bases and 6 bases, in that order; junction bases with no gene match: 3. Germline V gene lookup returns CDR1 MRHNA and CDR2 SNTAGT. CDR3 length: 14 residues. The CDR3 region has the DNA TGTGCCAGCAGTTCCCTAGCGGGAGCCGGGGAGCTGTTTTTT. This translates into CASSSLAGAGELFF.

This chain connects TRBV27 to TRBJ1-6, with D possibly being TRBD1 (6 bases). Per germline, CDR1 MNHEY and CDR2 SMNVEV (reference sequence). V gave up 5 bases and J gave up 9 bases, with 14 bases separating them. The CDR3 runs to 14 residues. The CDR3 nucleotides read TGTGCCAGCAGTCTACGACAGGATAGTTCACCCCTCCACTTT. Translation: CASSLRQDSSPLHF.

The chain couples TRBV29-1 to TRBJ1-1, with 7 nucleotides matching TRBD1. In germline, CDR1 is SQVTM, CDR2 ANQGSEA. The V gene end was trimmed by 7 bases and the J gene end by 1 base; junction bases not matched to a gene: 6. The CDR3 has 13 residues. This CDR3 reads CSAWTGQNTEAFF. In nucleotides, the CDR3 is TGCAGCGCTTGGACAGGTCAGAACACTGAAGCTTTCTTT. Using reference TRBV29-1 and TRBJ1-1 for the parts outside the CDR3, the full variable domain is SAVISQKPSRDICQRGTSLTIQCQVDSQVTMMFWYRQQPGQSLTLIATANQGSEATYESGFVIDKFPISRPNLTFSTLTVSNMSPEDSSIYLCSAWTGQNTEAFFGQGTRLTVV.

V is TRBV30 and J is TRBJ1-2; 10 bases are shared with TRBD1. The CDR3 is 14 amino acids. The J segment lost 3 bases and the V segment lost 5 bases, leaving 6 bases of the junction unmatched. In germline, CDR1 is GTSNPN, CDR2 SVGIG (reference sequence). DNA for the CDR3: TGTGCCTGGCGCCCGGGACAGGGGTACTATGGCTACACCTTC. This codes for CAWRPGQGYYGYTF.

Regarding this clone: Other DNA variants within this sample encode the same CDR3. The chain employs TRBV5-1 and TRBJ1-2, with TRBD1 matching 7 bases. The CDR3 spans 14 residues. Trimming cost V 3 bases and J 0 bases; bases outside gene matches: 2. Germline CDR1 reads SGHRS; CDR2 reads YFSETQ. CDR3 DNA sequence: TGCGCCAGCAGCTCGGGACAGTCTAACTATGGCTACACCTTC. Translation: CASSSGQSNYGYTF. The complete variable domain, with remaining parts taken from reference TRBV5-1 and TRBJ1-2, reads KAGVTQTPRYLIKTRGQQVTLSCSPISGHRSVSWYQQTPGQGLQFLFEYFSETQRNKGNFPGRFSGRQFSNSRSEMNVSTLELGDSALYLCASSSGQSNYGYTFGSGTRLTVV.